The clone carrying this T cell receptor beta chain was counted only a few times. These data originate in a study of cytomegalovirus exposure and HLA in healthy donors. Study-level background: Unique TCR beta sequences numbering 95 million to 130 million came from about 179 million T cells in an earlier analysis.

13 Jbeta primers and 60 Vbeta primers were used for the PCR. Profiling relied on immunoSEQ multiplex PCR, and the TCRdb table lists in-frame clones only, not all of them. The table shows about 170,000 clones, with roughly 84% occurring only once. The V end was cut by 7 bases, the J end by 0 bases, with 22 bases between. CDR1 and CDR2 (germline): GTSNPN, SVGIG (reference sequence). The length of the CDR3 is 17 residues. This receptor was identified in a boy aged 2 to 9 in good health and CMV-seronegative. Sample: PBMCs. This chain joins TRBV30 and TRBJ1-3; perhaps TRBD1 as D (6 bases). The CDR3 DNA reads TGTGCCTCACGAGGGGGACGGACGGTAACCTCTGGAAACACCATATATTTT. This encodes CASRGGRTVTSGNTIYF.